The TCR beta chain under discussion was sequenced for a study of cytomegalovirus exposure and HLA in healthy donors. Study-level findings and limits: One cluster of highly shared sequence variants probably arose as a sequencing artifact. Exclusion as indistinguishable affected some V segments, including TRBV6-2 and TRBV6-3.

60 Vbeta and 13 Jbeta primers were used in PCR. The repertoire was sequenced with immunoSEQ multiplex PCR; TCRdb's copy has only in-frame clones and lacks some. The data show 170,000 or so clones, 75% to 85% seen once. This CDR3 has 14 amino acids. The germline V gene encodes CDR1 SGHDT and CDR2 YYEEEE. V gave up 0 bases and J gave up 3 bases; unmatched junction bases: 2. With respect to this clone: Its target is unknown.

This chain uses TRBV5-6 with TRBJ1-2; TRBD1 matches 7 bases. The sample taken for sequencing was PBMCs. This TCR was recovered from a boy aged 5-17 years in good health and CMV-seronegative. DNA of the CDR3: TGTGCCAGCAGCTTGGATACAGGGGACTATGGCTACACCTTC. Residues: CASSLDTGDYGYTF.